These 20 T cell receptor beta chains share one sample of origin, sequenced in a study of blood T cells in healthy people across ages. With a J-beta primer mix and a sample-barcoded 5' primer, a second PCR ran 7 to 11 cycles. MiXCR was run by TCRdb on the 5' RACE reads, yielding one entry per CDR3 protein. The sample includes a few hundred thousand distinct CDR3 sequences, less than 30% seen only once; the top ten take 29%. Sequencing was performed on blood. The source of these receptors is a woman aged 70-85 years in good health.

This clonotype has only a few counts. V usage is TRBV14 and J usage is TRBJ2-3, with D hard to call. CDR1 SGHDN and CDR2 FVKESK come from the germline V gene. The V and J ends lost 0 bases and 1 base respectively, with 11 bases between them. The CDR3 has 16 amino acids. This CDR3 reads CASSQDEAGGTDTQYF. As DNA, the CDR3 is TGTGCCAGCAGCCAAGATGAGGCAGGAGGCACAGATACGCAGTATTTT.

This clonotype has at least ten counts. The J gene is TRBJ2-1, the V gene TRBV5-6, with D possibly TRBD2 on 7 matching bases. The CDR3 sequence is 15 residues long. With 4 bases removed from V and 3 bases from J, the gap between germline ends came to 14 bases. Germline V gene lookup returns CDR1 SGHDT and CDR2 YYEEEE. The CDR3 loop is CASSRGGDRYNEQFF. In nucleotides, the CDR3 is TGTGCCAGCAGCAGGGGGGGGGATCGCTACAATGAGCAGTTCTTC.

This clonotype was seen a few times. V usage is TRBV4-2 and J usage is TRBJ2-5; D is ambiguous. The CDR3 is 13 residues long. Trimming took off 0 bases at V and 2 bases at J, with 4 bases between the two ends. Per germline, CDR1 LGHNA and CDR2 YNFKEQ. CDR3 sequence reads: CASSQDGQETQYF. CDR3 sequence (DNA): TGTGCCAGCAGCCAAGATGGACAAGAGACCCAGTACTTC.

V gene TRBV28 combines with J gene TRBJ1-4; tentatively, D is TRBD1 (6 bases). Trimming took 5 bases from V and 14 from J, leaving 18 bases between them. Germline loops: CDR1 MDHEN, CDR2 SYDVKM. CDR3 length: 13 amino acids. The CDR3: CASSLRQDPPLFF. The CDR3 DNA follows: TGTGCCAGCAGTCTAAGACAGGACCCTCCCCTGTTTTTT.

The genes are TRBV4-1 and TRBJ2-3; 10 nucleotides match TRBD1. V lost 0 bases, J lost 4 bases, and 1 base stayed unmatched. This CDR3 spans 15 amino acids. The V gene's germline CDR1 is MGHRA and CDR2 YSYEKL. CDR3 sequence (DNA): TGCGCCAGCAGCCAAGAGGGGACAGGGGCAGATACGCAGTATTTT. Protein: CASSQEGTGADTQYF.

This clonotype has at least ten counts. The rearrangement links TRBV27 to TRBJ2-5, with a weak D call TRBD1 (6 bases). V was shortened by 5 bases and J by 5 bases, with 6 bases between the two germline ends. Germline assignment: CDR1 MNHEY and CDR2 SMNVEV (reference sequence). The CDR3 totals 11 residues. The CDR3 nucleotides are TGTGCCAGCAGTACAGGGGAGACCCAGTACTTC. Encoded protein: CASSTGETQYF.

J is TRBJ2-7 and V is TRBV28; D possibly corresponds to TRBD2 (6 bases). V lost 6 bases and J 2 bases, leaving 17 bases between the germline ends. The CDR3 is made up of 15 amino acids. Germline values: CDR1 MDHEN, CDR2 SYDVKM. The CDR3 here is CASRGGRVGTYEQYF. CDR3 in DNA: TGTGCCAGCAGGGGAGGACGGGTCGGAACCTACGAGCAGTACTTC.

The chain uses TRBV9 and TRBJ2-5; no clear D gene. Near its end, the DNA agrees better with TRBJ2-1, so the J call may be wrong. The CDR3 is 17 residues long. Germline V gives CDR1 SGDLS, CDR2 YYNGEE. For the CDR3, the DNA is TGTGCCAGCAGCGTAGCCCTTGGCGTTGGGCCGAACAATGAGCAGTTCTTC. Translated: CASSVALGVGPNNEQFF.

The sample holds many counts of this clonotype. The chain couples TRBV20-1 to TRBJ1-5; TRBD1 might be the D (5 bases). CDR1 and CDR2 from the germline V gene are DFQATT and SNEGSKA (reference sequence). V shed 4 bases and J shed 4 bases, with 8 bases lying between them. The CDR3 runs 12 residues. This CDR3 is CSANRLNQPQHF. The CDR3, as DNA: TGCAGTGCTAACAGGTTAAATCAGCCCCAGCATTTT.

This rearrangement joins TRBV29-1 to TRBJ2-1; 7 bases fit TRBD2. CDR1 is SQVTM, CDR2 ANQGSEA, per germline. CDR3 length equals 14 residues. The V segment lost 4 bases and the J segment 3 bases; nucleotides outside the gene matches: 6. CDR3 bases: TGCAGCGTTGGGCCCAGGGACTACTACAATGAGCAGTTCTTC. It codes for CSVGPRDYYNEQFF.

The CDR3, as DNA: TGTGCCAGCAGCTTAGCGGGGCAGGTCACAGATACGCAGTATTTT. This translates into CASSLAGQVTDTQYF. The chain is built from TRBV7-2 and TRBJ2-3; TRBD1 is a possible D gene (5 bases). This CDR3 is built from 15 residues. CDR1 is SGHTA and CDR2 is FQGNSA in the germline V gene. Deletions cut 0 bases from V and 2 bases from J, with 9 bases between.

The gene calls are TRBV5-1 and TRBJ2-5, with a tentative D call TRBD2 (6 bases). The J call is doubtful: the DNA matches TRBJ2-7 better. The V gene's germline CDR1 is SGHRS and CDR2 YFSETQ. The CDR3 loop spans 15 amino acids. CDR3 in DNA: TGCGCCAGCAGCTTGTCACCGGGAGCTTTCGACGAGCAGTACTTC. Protein: CASSLSPGAFDEQYF.

This clonotype has ten or more counts. This rearrangement joins TRBV6-6 to TRBJ2-7, with 10 bases matching TRBD2. CDR3 size: 14 residues. Germline CDR1 is MNHNY and CDR2 is SVGAGI (reference sequence). V shed 6 bases and J 2 bases; nucleotides not matched to a gene: 4. The CDR3 region is CASRSSGSTYEQYF. As DNA, the CDR3 is TGTGCCAGCAGATCTAGCGGGAGCACCTACGAGCAGTACTTC.

This clonotype came up a few times. This sequence joins TRBV27 and TRBJ2-3; a possible D gene is TRBD2 (6 bases). The CDR3 extends over 15 amino acids. V lost 8 bases and J lost 6, with 21 bases in between. CDR1 is MNHEY and CDR2 is SMNVEV in the germline V gene (reference sequence). The CDR3 nucleotides read TGTGCCAGCTGGTCCGGTCGAGCGGGTTTTGATACGCAGTATTTT. Amino acids: CASWSGRAGFDTQYF.

This chain joins TRBV19 and TRBJ2-4; the match to TRBD2 covers 7 bases. The CDR3 extends over 12 amino acids. After removal of 6 bases from V and 8 bases from J, the junction contained 4 bases not matched to a gene. Per germline, CDR1 LNHDA and CDR2 SQIVND (reference sequence). The CDR3 region is CASRAAGDIQYF. The DNA for the CDR3 is TGTGCCAGTAGAGCGGCGGGGGACATTCAGTACTTC.

V is TRBV12-3 or TRBV12-4 and J is TRBJ2-3; D might be TRBD2 (6 bases). V dropped 4 bases and J dropped 3 bases, with 14 bases sitting between them. This CDR3 is built from 15 residues. This CDR3 reads CASSSPGLRTDTQYF. Here the CDR3 DNA reads TGTGCCAGCAGTTCGCCCGGACTAAGAACAGATACGCAGTATTTT.

This chain connects TRBV20-1 to TRBJ2-5; the match to TRBD2 covers 7 bases. V was pared by 0 bases and J by 4 bases, with 8 bases of the junction left unmatched. The length of the CDR3 is 15 residues. Germline CDR1 is DFQATT and CDR2 is SNEGSKA (reference sequence). The CDR3: CSARDPAGEGETQYF. The CDR3 bases are TGCAGTGCTAGAGATCCTGCGGGAGAGGGAGAGACCCAGTACTTC.

This clonotype was seen only a few times. This sequence joins TRBV7-8 and TRBJ2-6; D is undetermined. In germline, CDR1 is SGHVS, CDR2 FQNEAQ. The V and J ends lost 2 bases and 4 bases respectively, with 12 bases between them. The CDR3 spans 16 residues. CDR3 coding DNA: TGTGCCAGCAGCTTATCTCCGCCCTCGGGGGCCAACGTCCTGACTTTC. Its translation is CASSLSPPSGANVLTF.

The chain carries TRBV7-6 and TRBJ2-1, with TRBD2 identical over 10 bases. Germline-derived CDR1 and CDR2 are SGHVS and FNYEAQ. The V and J ends lost 5 bases and 7 bases, in that order; junction bases with no gene match: 11. CDR3 length: 16 residues. CDR3 region: CASSLPSGRYLNEQFF. The CDR3 bases are TGTGCCAGCAGCCTTCCTAGCGGGAGATATTTGAATGAGCAGTTCTTC.

The chain recombines TRBV12-3 or TRBV12-4 with TRBJ1-5, with 7 bases fitting TRBD1. V was pared by 6 bases and J by 3 bases, with 5 bases of the junction left unmatched. The CDR3 extends over 14 amino acids. In nucleotides, the CDR3 is TGTGCCAGCAGCCTAGGGACAGACAATCAGCCCCAGCATTTT. Encoded protein: CASSLGTDNQPQHF.